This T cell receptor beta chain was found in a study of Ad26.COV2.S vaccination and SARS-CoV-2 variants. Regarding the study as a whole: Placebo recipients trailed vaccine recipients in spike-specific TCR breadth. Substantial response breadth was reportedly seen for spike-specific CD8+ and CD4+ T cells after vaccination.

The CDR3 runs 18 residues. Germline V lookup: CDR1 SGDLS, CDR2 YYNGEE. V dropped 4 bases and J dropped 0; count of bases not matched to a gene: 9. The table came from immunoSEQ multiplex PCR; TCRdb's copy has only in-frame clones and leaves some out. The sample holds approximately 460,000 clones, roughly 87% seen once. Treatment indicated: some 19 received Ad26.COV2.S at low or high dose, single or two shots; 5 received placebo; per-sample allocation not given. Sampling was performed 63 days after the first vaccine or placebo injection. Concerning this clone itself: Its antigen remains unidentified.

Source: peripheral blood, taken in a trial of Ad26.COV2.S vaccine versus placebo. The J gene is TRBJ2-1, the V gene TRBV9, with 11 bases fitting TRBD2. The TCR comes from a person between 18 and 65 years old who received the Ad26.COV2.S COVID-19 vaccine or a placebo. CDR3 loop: CASSFRLAGISSYNEQFF. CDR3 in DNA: TGTGCCAGCAGCTTCCGACTAGCGGGGATTAGCTCCTACAATGAGCAGTTCTTC.